The source of this T cell receptor (beta chain) is a study of read filtering for tumor transcriptome and immune sequencing (dated by TCRdb to 2018 to 2021). Broadly, across the study: The cohort was composed of 16 to 20 male and roughly 13 female patients, with a mean age of roughly 61 years and an age range of roughly 45 to 85. TCR-region mapped reads per sample ranged from about 4.05 to 11 million with IR-seq versus only 85 to 1273 with RNA-seq. As a main aim, a read-filtering strategy for immune repertoire data was addressed, with the specific question being whether clonotypes supported by a single read should be removed. The study compared TCR repertoires from targeted immune repertoire sequencing and bulk whole-transcriptome sequencing run on the same bone marrow samples. After DNase treatment, whole-transcriptome libraries were prepared with the TruSeq RNA Access Library Prep Kit. By revised international staging, roughly 8 patients were R-ISS I, about 15 were R-ISS II and more than five were R-ISS III. Study-wide conclusions, independent of this receptor: Single-read clonotypes made up roughly 80% of clonotypes but only around 4% of total reads in IR-seq, compared with roughly three quarters of clonotypes and more than 40% of reads in RNA-seq. Clonotypes were captured by IR-seq at much higher depth and more reliably than by RNA-seq, and smaller IR-seq throughput was sufficient for identification of most shared clonotypes. The sorted CD138-negative fraction was composed of a mixed bone marrow immune population rather than of purified T cells. The correlation between IR-seq and RNA-seq shared clonotype proportions was increased by removal of single-read clonotypes.

Every patient had bone marrow sampled at the time of active disease. Isolation of bone marrow mononuclear cells was performed by Ficoll-Hypaque density gradient centrifugation. To remove myeloma plasma cells, the cells were labeled with CD138 magnetic microbeads on a MACS separator, and CD138-negative cells were then collected by negative selection. Purity of the isolated cells was checked by flow cytometry on an Attune NxT using CD138 antibodies. Total RNA was extracted with TRIzol reagent and quantified with a NanoDrop spectrophotometer. Paired RNA-seq and IR-seq were performed on the CD138-negative bone marrow sample of each patient. The Immunoverse kit was used to build TCR libraries from around 420 ng RNA, with molecular barcoded adaptors covering alpha/delta and beta/gamma chains. TCR library preparation used the same RNA that was used for transcriptome sequencing. Sequencing of TCR libraries was carried out on an Illumina HiSeq 4000 with 2 x 150 cycles. Under the source paper's analysis protocol: MiXCR aligned TCR reads to human V, D, J and C references and assembled the aligned reads into CDR3 clonotypes, with quality filtering and error correction included. The tcR package in R was used for analysis of clonotype counts and gene usage diversity. Raw mapping reads were checked after the RNA-seq reads had been mapped by STAR aligner version 2.5.3a onto the human GRCh37 genome. To test the effect of sequencing depth on detected clonotypes, IR-seq fastq files were randomly downsampled using Seqtk 1.3. TCRdb handled the public reads itself, with Q25 trimming in fastp and clone calling in MiXCR, and kept productive beta chains. Identical CDR3 proteins give one entry, which carries the most common genes and DNA. Here the V and J calls rest on TCRdb's processing, not on the authors' analysis. The sample table shows 43,000 or so distinct CDR3 sequences, and around 20% are seen once. The leading ten clones occupy approximately 40% of the sample.

The V and J ends are trimmed by 0 bases and 6 bases, leaving 9 bases between them. From the cysteine up to the phenylalanine, the CDR3 has a length of 13 residues. Only the CDR3 part of the read is kept: 39 bases, read in frame from the first base. According to the germline V gene (reference sequence), CDR1 reads DFQATT and CDR2 reads SNEGSKA. This clonotype was observed at least ten times. The target of this receptor is not known. The input lacks base qualities; no much larger clone sits a single base away. The chain employs TRBV20-1 and TRBJ2-1, with a weak D call of TRBD2 (6 bases match). This TCR derives from a donor at least 40 years old with multiple myeloma. The sample taken for sequencing was a population of CD138-negative cells sorted from bone marrow. The cell subset or site label here, explained by the study, means: bone marrow mononuclear cells depleted of CD138+ plasma/myeloma cells by negative magnetic selection. The sequenced DNA: TGCAGTGCTAGAGAACTAGCCCTCAATGAGCAGTTCTTC. It encodes CSARELALNEQFF.